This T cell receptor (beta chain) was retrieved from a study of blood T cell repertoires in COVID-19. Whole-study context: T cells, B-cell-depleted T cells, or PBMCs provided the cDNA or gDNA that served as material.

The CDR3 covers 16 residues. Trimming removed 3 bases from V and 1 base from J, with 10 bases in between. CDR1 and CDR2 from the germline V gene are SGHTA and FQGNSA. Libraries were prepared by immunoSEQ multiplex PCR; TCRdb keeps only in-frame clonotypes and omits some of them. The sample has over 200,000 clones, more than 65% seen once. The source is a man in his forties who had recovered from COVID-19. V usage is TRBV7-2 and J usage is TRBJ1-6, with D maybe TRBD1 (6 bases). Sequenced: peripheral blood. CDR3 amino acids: CASSLRGMSYNSPLHF. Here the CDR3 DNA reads TGTGCCAGCAGCTTGAGGGGGATGTCCTATAATTCACCCCTCCACTTT.